The clone carrying this T cell receptor beta chain was observed a few times. Antigen specificity is unknown. This entry comes from a study of beta chain features in type 1 diabetes. As for the study in general: Across all samples, roughly 100,000,000 sorted cells were examined.

The J segment lost 4 bases and the V segment lost 3 bases, leaving 8 bases of the junction unmatched. The germline V gene has CDR1 SGHDN and CDR2 FVKESK. This CDR3 spans 17 amino acids. Blood was drawn once from each donor into heparinised tubes. The draws averaged about 120 mL. A sort by CD45RO/CCR7/CD25/CD127/CD95/CD27 yielded CD4+ naive, central memory, regulatory and stem cell-like memory cells. Study findings and constraints: Shortening that was moderate but significant affected the TCRB CDR3s of Type 1 diabetes patients in all four CD4+ subsets.

What was sequenced were expressed TCRB transcripts, since all of the isolated RNA had been reverse transcribed. The method was immunoSEQ multiplex PCR; TCRdb's version includes in-frame clones alone and lacks a portion of them. This sample has around 250,000 clones; around 25% occur once, and the top ten carry about 0.011%. Sequenced: naive CD4+ T cells from blood. This TCR was recovered from a woman between 25 and 40 years old with type 1 diabetes. The chain carries TRBV14 and TRBJ2-5; TRBD2 matches at 13 bases. The CDR3 spells CASSHRRGLAGVETQYF. CDR3 DNA: TGTGCCAGCAGCCACCGACGAGGACTAGCGGGAGTAGAGACCCAGTACTTC.